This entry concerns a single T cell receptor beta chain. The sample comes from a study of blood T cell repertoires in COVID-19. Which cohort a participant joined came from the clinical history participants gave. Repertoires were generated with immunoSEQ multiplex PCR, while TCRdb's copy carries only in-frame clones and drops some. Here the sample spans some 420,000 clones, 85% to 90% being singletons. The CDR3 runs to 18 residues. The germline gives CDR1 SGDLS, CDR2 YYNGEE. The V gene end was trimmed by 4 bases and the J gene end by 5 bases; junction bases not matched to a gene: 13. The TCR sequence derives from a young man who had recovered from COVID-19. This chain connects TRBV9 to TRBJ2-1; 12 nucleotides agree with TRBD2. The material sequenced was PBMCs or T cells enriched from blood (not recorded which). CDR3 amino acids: CASSMTGGGLAGNNEQFF. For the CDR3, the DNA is TGTGCCAGCAGCATGACAGGGGGAGGACTAGCGGGGAACAATGAGCAGTTCTTC.